Below are 13 T cell receptor beta chains sequenced from a single sample in a study of control samples from healthy donors and cancer patients. The method was immunoSEQ multiplex PCR; TCRdb's version includes in-frame clones alone and lacks a portion of them. In the table there are about 120,000 clones, approximately 89% of which are singletons. Material for sequencing was blood. The receptors stem from a man between 60 and 70 years old in good health.

V and J are TRBV4-3 and TRBJ1-2, with D perhaps TRBD1 (6 bases). Germline-derived CDR1 and CDR2 are LGHNA and YSLEER. Trimming cost V 0 bases and J 1 base, with 18 bases left between them. CDR3 length equals 18 residues. The CDR3 reads CASSQETPGAVNNYGYTF. Written as DNA, the CDR3 is TGCGCCAGCAGCCAAGAAACCCCGGGGGCGGTAAATAACTATGGCTACACCTTC.

This clone was counted a few times. The genes are TRBV11-2 and TRBJ1-1; no clear D gene. Trimming left V 1 base short and J 0 bases short, with 6 bases between. The CDR3 loop spans 14 amino acids. Germline-derived CDR1 and CDR2 are SGHAT and FQNNGV. The CDR3 coding sequence is TGTGCCAGCAGCTTAGTTACCGTGAACACTGAAGCTTTCTTT. Its translation is CASSLVTVNTEAFF.

This chain connects TRBV4-3 to TRBJ1-1; unclear D gene. V shed 0 bases and J shed 0 bases, with 8 bases lying between them. The length of the CDR3 is 15 residues. In germline, CDR1 is LGHNA, CDR2 YSLEER. The CDR3, as DNA: TGCGCCAGCAGCCAAGATCGGCGGATGAACACTGAAGCTTTCTTT. Encoded protein: CASSQDRRMNTEAFF.

The chain couples TRBV5-1 to TRBJ1-1, with TRBD1 matching over 7 bases. The V gene's germline CDR1 is SGHRS and CDR2 YFSETQ. This CDR3 spans 13 amino acids. The V segment lost 1 base and the J segment 5 bases; nucleotides outside the gene matches: 2. CDR3 in DNA: TGCGCCAGCAGCTTGCAGGGGGAGACTGAAGCTTTCTTT. It translates to CASSLQGETEAFF.

This clone was seen a few times. The chain joins TRBV18 to TRBJ1-1; tentatively, D is TRBD1 (6 bases). The ends were cut back, 7 bases at V and 2 bases at J, with 17 bases in the middle. CDR3 length: 15 amino acids. Per germline, CDR1 KGHSH and CDR2 LQKENI. DNA for the CDR3: TGTGCCAGCTATCCACTCGTAGGGGGAAACACTGAAGCTTTCTTT. Amino acids: CASYPLVGGNTEAFF. Based on the CDR3 plus reference TRBV18 and TRBJ1-1, the full variable domain is NAGVMQNPRHLVRRRGQEARLRCSPMKGHSHVYWYRQLPEEGLKFMVYLQKENIIDESGMPKERFSAEFPKEGPSILRIQQVVRGDSAAYFCASYPLVGGNTEAFFGQGTRLTVV.

The rearrangement uses TRBV18 and TRBJ2-5; D is possibly TRBD1 or TRBD2 (5 bases each). Trimming stripped 5 bases from V and 3 bases from J, with 13 bases between. Germline V gene data show CDR1 as KGHSH and CDR2 as LQKENI. This CDR3 has 14 residues. DNA of the CDR3: TGTGCCAGCTCATTCACCGGGACGGAAGAGACCCAGTACTTC. Amino acids: CASSFTGTEETQYF.

J is TRBJ2-5 and V is TRBV18; D possibly corresponds to TRBD1 (6 bases). The CDR3 is 15 residues long. The germline gives CDR1 KGHSH, CDR2 LQKENI. V lost 2 bases to trimming and J lost 5 bases, with 15 bases between them. The CDR3 nucleotides are TGTGCCAGCTCACCAATTAGTGGGGGCGCGGAGACCCAGTACTTC. Amino acids: CASSPISGGAETQYF.

CDR3 DNA sequence: TGTGCCAGCAGCGTTGGGGGGATAGCCGCAGATACGCAGTATTTT. This sequence encodes CASSVGGIAADTQYF. The chain uses TRBV9 and TRBJ2-3; D possibly corresponds to TRBD2 (6 bases). V lost 2 bases and J 4 bases, leaving 14 bases between the germline ends. The CDR3 runs to 15 residues. CDR1 and CDR2 from the germline V gene are SGDLS and YYNGEE. The full variable domain, rest sourced from reference TRBV9 and TRBJ2-3, is DSGVTQTPKHLITATGQRVTLRCSPRSGDLSVYWYQQSLDQGLQFLIQYYNGEERAKGNILERFSAQQFPDLHSELNLSSLELGDSALYFCASSVGGIAADTQYFGPGTRLTVL.

The chain uses TRBV18 and TRBJ2-1; 10 bases are shared with TRBD2. J gave up 5 bases and V 2 bases, and 6 bases lay outside the gene matches. The CDR3 is 16 residues long. Germline V gene data show CDR1 as KGHSH and CDR2 as LQKENI. The CDR3: CASSPTGTSVNNEQFF. In DNA form, the CDR3 reads TGTGCCAGCTCACCAACCGGGACTAGCGTTAACAATGAGCAGTTCTTC.

This chain connects TRBV28 to TRBJ1-4; perhaps TRBD1 as D (6 bases). The V and J ends lost 7 bases and 0 bases respectively, with 12 bases between them. This CDR3 is 15 amino acids long. Germline CDR1 and CDR2: MDHEN and SYDVKM. The CDR3 DNA is TGTGCCAGCATCACCCCAGGGGCAACTAATGAAAAACTGTTTTTT. Translation gives CASITPGATNEKLFF.

The rearrangement uses TRBV18 and TRBJ2-1; 8 nucleotides align to TRBD1. The CDR3 consists of 19 residues. Trimming took 3 bases from V and 7 from J; bases not matched to a gene: 20. The germline V gene encodes CDR1 KGHSH and CDR2 LQKENI. The CDR3 sequence is CASSPQRTGYDGKNNEQFF. The CDR3, as DNA: TGTGCCAGCTCACCTCAAAGGACAGGGTATGATGGTAAGAATAATGAGCAGTTCTTC.

V usage is TRBV6-5 and J usage is TRBJ2-7; possible D gene TRBD2, 6 bases. This CDR3 has 14 amino acids. Germline values: CDR1 MNHEY, CDR2 SVGAGI. With 7 bases removed from V and 0 bases from J, the gap between germline ends came to 13 bases. The CDR3 nucleotides are TGTGCCAGCATGGGAGGTGGTAGCTCCTACGAGCAGTACTTC. It specifies CASMGGGSSYEQYF.

This rearrangement joins TRBV2 to TRBJ2-3, with TRBD1 matching 8 bases. Germline loops: CDR1 SNHLY, CDR2 FYNNEI. The CDR3 runs 16 residues. V lost 3 bases to trimming and J lost 5 bases; unmatched junction nucleotides: 10. The CDR3 sequence: CASSEAAGGGIDTQYF. The CDR3 DNA reads TGTGCCAGCAGTGAGGCTGCAGGGGGCGGTATAGATACGCAGTATTTT.